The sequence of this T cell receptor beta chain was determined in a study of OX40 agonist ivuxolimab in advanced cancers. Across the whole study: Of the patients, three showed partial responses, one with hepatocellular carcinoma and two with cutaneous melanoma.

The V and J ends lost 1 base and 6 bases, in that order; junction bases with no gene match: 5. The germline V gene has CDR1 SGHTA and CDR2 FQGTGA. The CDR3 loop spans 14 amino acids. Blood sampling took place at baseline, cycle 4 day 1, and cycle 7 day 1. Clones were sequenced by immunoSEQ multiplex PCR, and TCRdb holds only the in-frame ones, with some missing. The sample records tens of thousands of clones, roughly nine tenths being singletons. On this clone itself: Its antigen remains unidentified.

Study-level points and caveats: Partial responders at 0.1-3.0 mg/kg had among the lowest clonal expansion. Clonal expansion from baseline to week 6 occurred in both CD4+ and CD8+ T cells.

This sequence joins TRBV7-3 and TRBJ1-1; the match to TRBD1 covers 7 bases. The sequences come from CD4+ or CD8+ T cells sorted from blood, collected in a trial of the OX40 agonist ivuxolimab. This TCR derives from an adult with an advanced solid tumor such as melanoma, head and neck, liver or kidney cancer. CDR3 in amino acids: CASSLSGQASEAFF. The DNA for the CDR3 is TGTGCCAGCAGCTTAAGCGGACAGGCCTCTGAAGCTTTCTTT. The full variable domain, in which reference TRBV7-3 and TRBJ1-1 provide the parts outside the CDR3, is GAGVSQTPSNKVTEKGKYVELRCDPISGHTALYWYRQSLGQGPEFLIYFQGTGAADDSGLPNDRFFAVRPEGSVSTLKIQRTERGDSAVYLCASSLSGQASEAFFGQGTRLTVV.